This TCR beta chain was sequenced in a study of shared clonotypes between healthy human individuals. Clones were sequenced by immunoSEQ multiplex PCR, and TCRdb holds only the in-frame ones, with some missing. This sample has approximately 1.5 million clones, with 98% found just once. Trimming left V 1 base short and J 1 base short, with 5 bases between. This CDR3 has 15 residues. Germline V gene sequence: CDR1 SGHAT, CDR2 FQNNGV. J is TRBJ2-6 and V is TRBV11-2; D unclear. This TCR came from a young man in good health. Sequences were obtained from naive CD4+ T cells sorted from blood. Regarding subset: CD45RA+ positively selected. CDR3 coding DNA: TGTGCCAGCAGCTTAGTAGGGTCTGGGGCCAACGTCCTGACTTTC. The encoded protein is CASSLVGSGANVLTF.